The 23 T cell receptor beta chains in this list originate from one sample, sequenced in a study of T cell responses to AZD1222 COVID-19 vaccine. Produced via immunoSEQ multiplex PCR; TCRdb's table is partial and in-frame only. The sample has 110,000 or so clones; 88% are singletons. This material consisted of peripheral blood, taken on day 0 of AZD1222 vaccination. Source of these receptors: an adult in good health.

The chain has TRBV7-9 and TRBJ2-7; a possible D gene is TRBD1 (6 bases). V lost 2 bases to trimming and J lost 6 bases, with 14 bases between them. CDR1 SEHNR and CDR2 FQNEAQ come from the germline V gene (reference sequence). CDR3 length: 14 residues. The CDR3 spells CASSLQGSVGEQYF. Here the CDR3 DNA reads TGTGCCAGCAGCTTACAGGGGAGTGTCGGCGAGCAGTACTTC. Full variable domain (remainder filled in from reference TRBV7-9 and TRBJ2-7): DTGVSQNPRHKITKRGQNVTFRCDPISEHNRLYWYRQTLGQGPEFLTYFQNEAQLEKSRLLSDRFSAERPKGSFSTLEIQRTEQGDSAMYLCASSLQGSVGEQYFGPGTRLTVT.

This clone appeared a few times. The DNA for the CDR3 is TGCGCCAGCAGCTTGCCGGGACTAGCGGAAAACACCGGGGAGCTGTTTTTT. Its translation: CASSLPGLAENTGELFF. V and J are TRBV5-1 and TRBJ2-2, with 11 bases fitting TRBD2. CDR3 length: 17 residues. The V segment lost 1 base and the J segment 2 bases; nucleotides outside the gene matches: 4. Germline V gene sequence: CDR1 SGHRS, CDR2 YFSETQ. Full variable domain (outside the CDR3, taken from reference TRBV5-1 and TRBJ2-2): KAGVTQTPRYLIKTRGQQVTLSCSPISGHRSVSWYQQTPGQGLQFLFEYFSETQRNKGNFPGRFSGRQFSNSRSEMNVSTLELGDSALYLCASSLPGLAENTGELFFGEGSRLTVL.

This clone came up a few times. V and J are TRBV7-9 and TRBJ2-3; D is unclear. V was cut by 8 bases and J by 5 bases, with 11 bases left in between. This CDR3 contains 12 residues. Germline CDR1 SEHNR, CDR2 FQNEAQ (reference sequence). CDR3 sequence: CASAEIEDTQYF. For the CDR3, the DNA is TGTGCCAGCGCTGAGATAGAAGATACGCAGTATTTT.

CDR3 bases: TGTGCCAGTAGTATATCAGGAGTTCAGCCCCAGCATTTT. It translates to CASSISGVQPQHF. This chain joins TRBV19 and TRBJ1-5; D remains ambiguous. Germline values: CDR1 LNHDA, CDR2 SQIVND (reference sequence). CDR3 size: 13 residues. V lost 2 bases, J lost 6 bases, and 8 bases lay in between.

The chain recombines TRBV18 with TRBJ2-7, with 9 nucleotides matching TRBD1. Unmatched junction bases numbered 3, after V lost 3 bases and J lost 3 bases. This CDR3 has 14 amino acids. CDR1 is KGHSH, CDR2 LQKENI, per germline. Here the CDR3 reads CASSPGTGFYEQYF. The CDR3 DNA sequence: TGTGCCAGCTCACCCGGGACAGGGTTCTACGAGCAGTACTTC.

Note on this clone: This specimen includes other DNA sequences encoding the same CDR3. This rearrangement joins TRBV27 to TRBJ2-3, with D uncertain. This CDR3 is built from 13 residues. The germline V gene has CDR1 MNHEY and CDR2 SMNVEV (reference sequence). Trimming removed 0 bases from V and 3 bases from J, with 4 bases in between. CDR3 amino acids: CASSLSRTDTQYF. The CDR3 DNA sequence: TGTGCCAGCAGTTTATCGCGAACAGATACGCAGTATTTT.

This sequence joins TRBV3-1 (or the pseudogene TRBV3-2) and TRBJ2-7, with 10 bases fitting TRBD2. The CDR3 consists of 15 residues. Trimming cost V 4 bases and J 5 bases; bases outside gene matches: 8. Germline V gene data show CDR1 as LGHDT and CDR2 as YNNKEL (reference sequence). The CDR3 loop reads CASSPTVLAGNEQYF. The CDR3 DNA reads TGTGCCAGCAGCCCGACGGTACTAGCGGGAAACGAGCAGTACTTC.

This chain connects TRBV28 to TRBJ1-5; 12 nucleotides agree with TRBD1. The V and J ends lost 4 bases and 1 base, in that order; junction bases with no gene match: 5. The CDR3 extends over 17 amino acids. Germline CDR1 and CDR2: MDHEN and SYDVKM. CDR3 region: CASSSGTGGVSNQPQHF. The CDR3 DNA sequence: TGTGCCAGCAGTTCCGGGACAGGGGGCGTAAGCAATCAGCCCCAGCATTTT.

The genes are TRBV6-2 or TRBV6-3 and TRBJ2-7; 7 bases fit TRBD1. J lost 3 bases, V lost 2 bases, and 7 bases had no gene match. The CDR3 runs to 15 residues. The germline CDR1 and CDR2 sequences are MNHEY and SVGEGT. The CDR3 protein is CASSYPRSGGYEQYF. The CDR3 region has the DNA TGTGCCAGCAGTTACCCCCGTTCAGGGGGCTACGAGCAGTACTTC.

In this sample, this clone turned up once. This chain uses TRBV5-4 with TRBJ2-1; TRBD2 matches 9 bases. This CDR3 is 17 amino acids long. The V gene's germline CDR1 is SGHNT and CDR2 YYREEE (reference sequence). The J segment lost 2 bases and the V segment lost 2 bases, leaving 8 bases of the junction unmatched. The CDR3 coding sequence is TGTGCCAGCAGCTTAGGTAGTAGCGGGAGTGCCTACAATGAGCAGTTCTTC. It codes for CASSLGSSGSAYNEQFF.

The chain combines TRBV18 with TRBJ1-5; D possibly corresponds to TRBD1 (6 bases). This CDR3 spans 16 amino acids. V was pared by 2 bases and J by 4 bases, with 15 bases between. Germline CDR1 and CDR2: KGHSH and LQKENI. CDR3 amino acids: CASSPGARGRNQPQHF. CDR3 DNA: TGTGCCAGCTCACCAGGCGCCAGGGGAAGAAATCAGCCCCAGCATTTT.

The J gene is TRBJ1-2, the V gene TRBV3-1 (or the pseudogene TRBV3-2), with 8 bases that match TRBD1. V was clipped by 0 bases and J by 6 bases; unmatched bases: 9. The CDR3 sequence is 16 residues long. Germline V gives CDR1 LGHDT, CDR2 YNNKEL (reference sequence). The CDR3, as DNA: TGTGCCAGCAGCCAAGATCTGGGCAGGGGGCTTAATGGCTACACCTTC. Its translation is CASSQDLGRGLNGYTF.

V is TRBV30 and J is TRBJ1-4; weak D call: TRBD1 (5 bases). Trimming cost V 1 base and J 7 bases, with 10 bases left between them. Germline V gene sequence: CDR1 GTSNPN, CDR2 SVGIG (reference sequence). CDR3 length equals 13 residues. The CDR3 here is CAWSGGGGEKLFF. CDR3 bases: TGTGCCTGGAGTGGAGGCGGGGGTGAAAAACTGTTTTTT.

The V and J genes are TRBV6-5 and TRBJ1-4; D perhaps matches TRBD1 (5 bases). This CDR3 is 14 amino acids long. The germline gives CDR1 MNHEY, CDR2 SVGAGI. V was shortened by 5 bases and J by 5 bases, with 12 bases between the two germline ends. CDR3 loop: CASSQLGGNEKLFF. CDR3 nucleotide sequence: TGTGCCAGCAGTCAGCTGGGGGGAAATGAAAAACTGTTTTTT.

V usage is TRBV28 and J usage is TRBJ2-5, with 7 nucleotides matching TRBD1. The germline V gene has CDR1 MDHEN and CDR2 SYDVKM. V trimming: 4 bases; J trimming: 2 bases; junction bases outside the gene matches: 4. The CDR3 has 14 amino acids. The CDR3 DNA follows: TGTGCCAGCAGTTCGCCGGGACAGCAAGAGACCCAGTACTTC. This gives the protein CASSSPGQQETQYF. The full variable domain, in which reference TRBV28 and TRBJ2-5 provide the parts outside the CDR3, is DVKVTQSSRYLVKRTGEKVFLECVQDMDHENMFWYRQDPGLGLRLIYFSYDVKMKEKGDIPEGYSVSREKKERFSLILESASTNQTSMYLCASSSPGQQETQYFGPGTRLLVL.

CDR3 sequence (DNA): TGTGCCTGGAGTTCGATTGACAGAGAAGAGACCCAGTACTTC. This sequence encodes CAWSSIDREETQYF. The chain uses TRBV30 and TRBJ2-5, with D possibly TRBD1 on 5 matching bases. Between the trimmed V and J ends, which lost 2 bases and 3 bases, there was a span of 13 bases. Germline V gene lookup returns CDR1 GTSNPN and CDR2 SVGIG (reference sequence). This CDR3 region has 14 residues.

The rearrangement uses TRBV15 and TRBJ2-7; 10 bases map to TRBD1. After removal of 3 bases from V and 4 bases from J, the junction contained 3 bases not matched to a gene. The length of the CDR3 is 14 residues. Germline CDR1 is LNHNV and CDR2 is YYDKDF (reference sequence). The CDR3 DNA reads TGTGCCACCAGCAGGACAGGGGGCCATTACGAGCAGTACTTC. Translated, it gives CATSRTGGHYEQYF.

The chain carries TRBV27 and TRBJ1-5; 7 bases line up with TRBD1. V trimming: 2 bases; J trimming: 3 bases; junction bases outside the gene matches: 7. Germline values: CDR1 MNHEY, CDR2 SMNVEV (reference sequence). The CDR3 has 16 residues. The CDR3 loop reads CASSLTGTANNQPQHF. CDR3 coding DNA: TGTGCCAGCAGTTTAACCGGGACAGCAAACAATCAGCCCCAGCATTTT.

The V gene is TRBV5-5, the J gene TRBJ1-5; 9 bases fit TRBD1. This CDR3 contains 14 residues. Per germline, CDR1 SGHKS and CDR2 YYEKEE (reference sequence). Trimming at V came to 4 bases and at J to 8 bases, leaving 7 bases not matched to a gene. For the CDR3, the DNA is TGTGCCAGCAGCCTCGGGACAGGGCTGGAGCCCCAGCATTTT. Encoded protein: CASSLGTGLEPQHF.

V usage is TRBV11-2 and J usage is TRBJ2-7; D unresolved. The germline V gene has CDR1 SGHAT and CDR2 FQNNGV. V shed 0 bases and J shed 2 bases, with 8 bases lying between them. This CDR3 is built from 14 residues. The CDR3 DNA follows: TGTGCCAGCAGCTTAGACGTCAGGACCTACGAGCAGTACTTC. It encodes CASSLDVRTYEQYF.

The genes are TRBV7-9 and TRBJ2-2; 7 nucleotides agree with TRBD2. Trimming took 7 bases from V and 2 from J; bases not matched to a gene: 4. The CDR3 is 14 residues long. The V gene's germline CDR1 is SEHNR and CDR2 FQNEAQ (reference sequence). Written as DNA, the CDR3 is TGTGCCAGCAAACGGGGGGATAACACCGGGGAGCTGTTTTTT. Its translation: CASKRGDNTGELFF.

The V gene is TRBV6-1, the J gene TRBJ2-1, with D possibly matching TRBD1 (5 bases). Germline V lookup: CDR1 MNHNS, CDR2 SASEGT. The CDR3 sequence is 13 residues long. Trimming removed 0 bases from V and 14 bases from J, with 14 bases in between. The CDR3 bases are TGTGCCAGCAGTGAAGCGGGGCCTAGGGGCAAGTTCTTC. It is translated as CASSEAGPRGKFF.

J is TRBJ2-3 and V is TRBV7-6; D is possibly TRBD2 (5 bases). The CDR3 consists of 16 residues. Germline V gene data show CDR1 as SGHVS and CDR2 as FNYEAQ. Trimming removed 1 base from V and 0 bases from J, with 11 bases in between. The CDR3 sequence: CASSLEAGSSTDTQYF. The DNA for the CDR3 is TGTGCCAGCAGCTTAGAGGCGGGCTCTAGCACAGATACGCAGTATTTT.